These T cell receptor beta chains were read from a single sample in a study of OX40 agonist ivuxolimab in advanced cancers. Some clones are missing from TCRdb's copy, which holds only in-frame ones; the method was immunoSEQ multiplex PCR. The sample records tens of thousands of clones, approximately 80% being singletons. The sequences come from CD4+ or CD8+ T cells sorted from blood, collected in a trial of the OX40 agonist ivuxolimab. These receptors were taken from an adult with an advanced solid tumor such as melanoma, head and neck, liver or kidney cancer. CDR3s include the opening cysteine and the closing phenylalanine or tryptophan. The D gene is left open where the match is weak. Size values are once, few and many counts, or a class for expanded clones, and some rows have none.

clone_size: .
j_call: TRBJ2-2
d_call: .
cdr3_length: 15
v_call: TRBV18
cdr3_aa: CASSPETPNTGELFF
cdr3_nt: TGTGCCAGCTCACCGGAGACTCCGAACACCGGGGAGCTGTTTTTT

clone_size: .
j_call: TRBJ2-3
d_call: .
cdr3_length: 13
v_call: TRBV6-6
cdr3_aa: CASSYSETDTQYF
cdr3_nt: TGTGCCAGCAGTTATAGCGAGACAGATACGCAGTATTTT

clone_size: .
j_call: TRBJ1-2
d_call: TRBD1
cdr3_length: 13
v_call: TRBV7-9
cdr3_aa: CASSLGTGGGYTF
cdr3_nt: TGTGCCAGCAGCCTTGGGACAGGTGGTGGCTACACCTTC

clone_size: .
j_call: TRBJ1-6
d_call: .
cdr3_length: 14
v_call: TRBV5-5
cdr3_aa: CASSLGDGYSPLHF
cdr3_nt: TGTGCCAGCAGCTTGGGAGACGGCTATTCACCCCTCCACTTT

clone_size: .
j_call: TRBJ1-6
d_call: .
cdr3_length: 15
v_call: TRBV4-2
cdr3_aa: CASSPPGPTNSPLHF
cdr3_nt: TGTGCCAGCAGCCCACCGGGACCGACGAATTCACCCCTCCACTTT

clone_size: .
j_call: TRBJ2-1
d_call: TRBD1
cdr3_length: 18
v_call: TRBV7-9
cdr3_aa: CASSPRDRGAWTSNEQFF
cdr3_nt: TGTGCCAGCAGCCCCCGGGACAGGGGCGCTTGGACATCGAATGAGCAGTTCTTC

clone_size: .
j_call: TRBJ1-5
d_call: TRBD1
cdr3_length: 15
v_call: TRBV28
cdr3_aa: CASRTTGVFNQPQHF
cdr3_nt: TGTGCCAGCAGAACGACAGGGGTTTTCAATCAGCCCCAGCATTTT

clone_size: few
j_call: TRBJ1-1
d_call: .
cdr3_length: 13
v_call: TRBV27
cdr3_aa: CASKGGWFTEAFF
cdr3_nt: TGTGCCAGCAAAGGGGGTTGGTTCACTGAAGCTTTCTTT

clone_size: .
j_call: TRBJ2-7
d_call: .
cdr3_length: 14
v_call: TRBV7-6
cdr3_aa: CASSLGSSSYEQYF
cdr3_nt: TGTGCCAGCAGCTTAGGCAGCAGCTCCTACGAGCAGTACTTC

clone_size: .
j_call: TRBJ1-1
d_call: .
cdr3_length: 12
v_call: TRBV6-1
cdr3_aa: CASSVRGTEAFF
cdr3_nt: TGTGCCAGCAGTGTCAGGGGCACTGAAGCGTTCTTT

clone_size: .
j_call: TRBJ2-1
d_call: .
cdr3_length: 13
v_call: TRBV13
cdr3_aa: CASSPWDGDEQFF
cdr3_nt: TGTGCCAGCAGCCCATGGGACGGGGATGAGCAGTTCTTC

clone_size: once
j_call: TRBJ1-2
d_call: TRBD1
cdr3_length: 19
v_call: TRBV28
cdr3_aa: CASNGPTGANLNTNYGYTF
cdr3_nt: TGTGCCAGCAACGGCCCGACAGGGGCCAACCTAAACACTAACTATGGCTACACCTTC

clone_size: few
j_call: TRBJ2-3
d_call: .
cdr3_length: 17
v_call: TRBV28
cdr3_aa: CASSSVTRDDSTDTQYF
cdr3_nt: TGTGCCAGCAGTTCCGTCACTAGGGACGATAGCACAGATACGCAGTATTTT

clone_size: .
j_call: TRBJ1-6
d_call: TRBD1
cdr3_length: 15
v_call: TRBV28
cdr3_aa: CASQLDRGNNSPLHF
cdr3_nt: TGTGCCAGCCAGTTGGACAGGGGGAATAATTCACCCCTCCACTTT

clone_size: few
j_call: TRBJ2-7
d_call: .
cdr3_length: 15
v_call: TRBV9
cdr3_aa: CASSVSHGTFYEQYF
cdr3_nt: TGTGCCAGCAGCGTCTCCCACGGGACGTTCTACGAGCAGTACTTC

clone_size: few
j_call: TRBJ1-1
d_call: TRBD1
cdr3_length: 15
v_call: TRBV4-3
cdr3_aa: CASSQVGTGYTEAFF
cdr3_nt: TGCGCCAGCAGCCAAGTGGGGACAGGATACACTGAAGCTTTCTTT

clone_size: once
j_call: TRBJ2-7
d_call: TRBD1
cdr3_length: 16
v_call: TRBV6-5
cdr3_aa: CASSYITGTGRYEQYF
cdr3_nt: TGTGCCAGCAGTTACATAACCGGGACAGGACGCTACGAGCAGTACTTC

clone_size: .
j_call: TRBJ2-7
d_call: TRBD2
cdr3_length: 13
v_call: TRBV6-5
cdr3_aa: CATGLAGVGEQYF
cdr3_nt: TGTGCCACCGGACTAGCGGGAGTGGGGGAGCAGTACTTC

clone_size: once
j_call: TRBJ2-3
d_call: .
cdr3_length: 15
v_call: TRBV2
cdr3_aa: CASSETGMGTDTQYF
cdr3_nt: TGTGCCAGCAGTGAAACAGGGATGGGCACAGATACGCAGTATTTT

clone_size: .
j_call: TRBJ1-1
d_call: TRBD1
cdr3_length: 14
v_call: TRBV6-5
cdr3_aa: CASREYRGRGEAFF
cdr3_nt: TGTGCCAGCAGGGAATACAGGGGCCGGGGTGAAGCTTTCTTT

clone_size: .
j_call: TRBJ2-3
d_call: TRBD1
cdr3_length: 16
v_call: TRBV7-9
cdr3_aa: CASSWTGTGSTDTQYF
cdr3_nt: TGTGCCAGCAGCTGGACCGGGACAGGAAGCACAGATACGCAGTATTTT

clone_size: medium-sized
j_call: TRBJ1-1
d_call: .
cdr3_length: 10
v_call: TRBV6-1
cdr3_aa: CASRETEAFF
cdr3_nt: TGTGCCAGCAGGGAGACTGAAGCTTTCTTT

clone_size: .
j_call: TRBJ2-5
d_call: TRBD2
cdr3_length: 16
v_call: TRBV6-6
cdr3_aa: CASSWTSGGARETQYF
cdr3_nt: TGTGCCAGCAGTTGGACTAGCGGGGGGGCAAGGGAGACCCAGTACTTC

clone_size: .
j_call: TRBJ2-5
d_call: .
cdr3_length: 15
v_call: TRBV5-1
cdr3_aa: CASSLEAGGAETQYF
cdr3_nt: TGCGCCAGCAGCTTGGAGGCTGGGGGCGCGGAGACCCAGTACTTC

clone_size: .
j_call: TRBJ2-7
d_call: TRBD1
cdr3_length: 12
v_call: TRBV29-1
cdr3_aa: CSVVWTGYEQYF
cdr3_nt: TGCAGCGTTGTATGGACAGGCTACGAGCAGTACTTC

clone_size: .
j_call: TRBJ2-7
d_call: .
cdr3_length: 13
v_call: TRBV7-9
cdr3_aa: CASSSGQINEQYF
cdr3_nt: TGTGCCAGCAGCTCTGGGCAGATCAACGAGCAGTACTTC

clone_size: few
j_call: TRBJ2-7
d_call: .
cdr3_length: 15
v_call: TRBV4-1
cdr3_aa: CASSQAQAGPYEQYF
cdr3_nt: TGCGCCAGCAGCCAAGCACAAGCAGGGCCCTACGAGCAGTACTTC

clone_size: few
j_call: TRBJ2-1
d_call: .
cdr3_length: 17
v_call: TRBV7-6
cdr3_aa: CASSPRPRVGVGNEQFF
cdr3_nt: TGTGCCAGCAGCCCTCGACCCAGGGTGGGGGTTGGGAATGAGCAGTTCTTC

clone_size: .
j_call: TRBJ2-7
d_call: TRBD1
cdr3_length: 16
v_call: TRBV2
cdr3_aa: CASSEALGTGSYEQYF
cdr3_nt: TGTGCCAGCAGTGAAGCGCTTGGGACAGGCTCCTACGAGCAGTACTTC

clone_size: .
j_call: TRBJ2-3
d_call: TRBD1
cdr3_length: 14
v_call: TRBV5-4
cdr3_aa: CASSPTGSTDTQYF
cdr3_nt: TGTGCCAGCAGCCCGACAGGGAGCACAGATACGCAGTATTTT

clone_size: few
j_call: TRBJ2-6
d_call: TRBD2
cdr3_length: 15
v_call: TRBV28
cdr3_aa: CASRRAGAGANVLTF
cdr3_nt: TGTGCCAGCAGAAGGGCGGGGGCTGGGGCCAACGTCCTGACTTTC

clone_size: .
j_call: TRBJ2-3
d_call: .
cdr3_length: 15
v_call: TRBV11-2
cdr3_aa: CASSHAADRTDTQYF
cdr3_nt: TGTGCCAGCAGCCACGCGGCGGACCGCACAGATACGCAGTATTTT